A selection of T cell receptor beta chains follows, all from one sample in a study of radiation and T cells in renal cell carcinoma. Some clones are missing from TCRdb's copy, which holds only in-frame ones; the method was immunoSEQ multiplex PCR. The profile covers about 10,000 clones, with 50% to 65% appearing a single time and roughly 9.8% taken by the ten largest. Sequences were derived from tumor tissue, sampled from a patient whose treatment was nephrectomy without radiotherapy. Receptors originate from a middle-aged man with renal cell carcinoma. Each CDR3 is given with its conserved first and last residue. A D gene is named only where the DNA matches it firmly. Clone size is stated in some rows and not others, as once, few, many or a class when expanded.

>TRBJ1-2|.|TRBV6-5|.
TGTGCCAGCAGTTTCGACCGCAACTATGGCTACACCTTC
CASSFDRNYGYTF
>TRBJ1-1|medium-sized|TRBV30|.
TGTGCCTGGAGTGTAGGACAAGGTATTGAAGCTTTCTTT
CAWSVGQGIEAFF
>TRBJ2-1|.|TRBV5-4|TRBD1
TGTGCCAGCAGCGGCCCCGGACAGGGCCAGCGGGAGCAGTTCTTC
CASSGPGQGQREQFF
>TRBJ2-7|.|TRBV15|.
TGTGCCACCAGCAGAGGAAACTACGAGCAGTACTTC
CATSRGNYEQYF
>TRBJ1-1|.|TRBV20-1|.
TGCAGTGCTGAGGTGAGCACTGAAGCTTTCTTT
CSAEVSTEAFF
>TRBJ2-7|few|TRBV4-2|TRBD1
TGTGCCAGCAGCCAAGATCGAACAGGGGGCCGAAGGGAGCAGTACTTC
CASSQDRTGGRREQYF
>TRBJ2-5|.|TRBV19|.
TGTGCCAGTAGTCACGACCCTAATGGGTGGCTGCGGACCCAGTACTTC
CASSHDPNGWLRTQYF
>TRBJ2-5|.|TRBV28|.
TGTGCCAGCAGGGATTTCATGGCCGTAAAAGAGACCCAGTACTTC
CASRDFMAVKETQYF
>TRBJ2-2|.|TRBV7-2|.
TGTGCCAGCAGCTTATCAGTGAGCTTGAACACCGGGGAGCTGTTTTTT
CASSLSVSLNTGELFF
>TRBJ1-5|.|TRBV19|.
TGTGCCAGTAGTGAACAGGGAGGGCAGCCCCAGCATTTT
CASSEQGGQPQHF
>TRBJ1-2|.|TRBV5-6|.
TGTGCCAGCAGTGTTGGGACGGCAAACTATGGCTACACCTTC
CASSVGTANYGYTF
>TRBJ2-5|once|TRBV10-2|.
TGCGCCAGCACCGGGGGAGCGTTTGAGACCCAGTACTTC
CASTGGAFETQYF
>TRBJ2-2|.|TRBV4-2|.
TGTGCCAGCGGGCTGGGAGGGGGTGGCACCGGGGAGCTGTTTTTT
CASGLGGGGTGELFF
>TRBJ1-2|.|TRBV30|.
TGTGCCTGGAGAGGTCGATTCTATGGCTACACCTTC
CAWRGRFYGYTF
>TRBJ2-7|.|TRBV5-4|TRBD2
TGTGCCAGCAGCTTGGGTGGAGCGGGAGTCGAAGAGCAGTACTTC
CASSLGGAGVEEQYF
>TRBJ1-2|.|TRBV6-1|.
TGTGCCAGCAGTGAAGCCCCAGGCGGTAACTATGGCTACACCTTC
CASSEAPGGNYGYTF
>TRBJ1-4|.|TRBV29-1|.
TGCAGCGTGGTCGTTAGGGGGATCAATGAAAAACTGTTTTTT
CSVVVRGINEKLFF
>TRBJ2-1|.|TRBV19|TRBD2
TGTGCCAGTAAGGTTGGGGGAGGGCCCTCCTACAATGAGCAGTTCTTC
CASKVGGGPSYNEQFF
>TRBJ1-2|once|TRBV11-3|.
TGTGCCAGCAGCGTCCGGGCCTTATATGGCTACACCTTC
CASSVRALYGYTF
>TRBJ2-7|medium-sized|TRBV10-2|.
TGCGCCAGCAGTGAGCGGTCAGCGTTGTACTTC
CASSERSALYF
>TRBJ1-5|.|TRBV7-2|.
TGTGCCAGCAGCTTATCGAATAGCAATCAGCCCCAGCATTTT
CASSLSNSNQPQHF
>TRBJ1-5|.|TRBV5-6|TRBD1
TGTGCCAGCAGCCGAACTGGACAGGGGAACAATCAGCCCCAGCATTTT
CASSRTGQGNNQPQHF
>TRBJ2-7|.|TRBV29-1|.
TGCAGCGTTGAGAGACCGGGACACGGTGGGGCCGAGCAGTACTTC
CSVERPGHGGAEQYF
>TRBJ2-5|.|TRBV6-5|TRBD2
TGTGCCAGCACTATTAGCGGGAGCGAGACCCAGTACTTC
CASTISGSETQYF
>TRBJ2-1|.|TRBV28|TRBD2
TGTGCCAGCAGTTTAATAGCGGGAGGCAACAATGAGCAGTTCTTC
CASSLIAGGNNEQFF
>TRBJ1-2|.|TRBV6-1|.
TGTGCCAGCAGTGAGACAGGCAACTATGGCTACACCTTC
CASSETGNYGYTF
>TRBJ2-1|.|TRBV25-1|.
TGTGCCAGCAGTGGTACAAGGGGTAATGAGCAGTTCTTC
CASSGTRGNEQFF
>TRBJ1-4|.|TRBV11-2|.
TGTGCCAGCAGGCCCAGGGGCGCTAATGAAAAACTGTTTTTT
CASRPRGANEKLFF
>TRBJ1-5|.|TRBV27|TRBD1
TGTGCCAGCAGCGCCGGGACAGTCAGCAATCAGCCCCAGCATTTT
CASSAGTVSNQPQHF
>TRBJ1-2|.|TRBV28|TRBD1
TGTGCCAGCGCCCCGGGACAGAGCTCCAACTATGGCTACACCTTC
CASAPGQSSNYGYTF
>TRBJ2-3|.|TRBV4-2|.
TGTGCCAGCAGCCAAGGGCCCACAGATACGCAGTATTTT
CASSQGPTDTQYF
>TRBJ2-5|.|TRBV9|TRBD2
TGTGCCAGCAGCGCCTCCGGGACTAGCTCTGCCGAGACCCAGTACTTC
CASSASGTSSAETQYF
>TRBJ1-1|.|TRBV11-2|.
TGTGCCAGCAGCTTAGTTCGTCGACAGCGATTGAACACTGAAGCTTTCTTT
CASSLVRRQRLNTEAFF
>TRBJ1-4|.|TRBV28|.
TGTGCCAGCATTTCAGGGTATAGTGAAAAACTGTTTTTT
CASISGYSEKLFF
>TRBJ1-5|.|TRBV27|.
TGTGCCAGCAGTTTATCACAGGGAGGGAGTCAGCCCCAGCATTTT
CASSLSQGGSQPQHF
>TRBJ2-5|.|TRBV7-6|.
TGTGCCAGCAGCTTAGTAGAAGAGACCCAGTACTTC
CASSLVEETQYF
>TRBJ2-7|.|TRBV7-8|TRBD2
TGTGCCAGCAGCCTTCCCCTTCCTAGCGGGGCCTACGAGCAGTACTTC
CASSLPLPSGAYEQYF
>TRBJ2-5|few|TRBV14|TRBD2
TGTGCCAGCAGCCAGTGGACTAGCGGGCCCCAAGAGACCCAGTACTTC
CASSQWTSGPQETQYF
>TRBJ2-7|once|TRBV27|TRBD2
TGTGCCAGCAGTTTCTTAGCGGGAGAAGGATACGAGCAGTACTTC
CASSFLAGEGYEQYF
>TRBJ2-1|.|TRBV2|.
TGTGCCAGCAGTTGGCTCTACAATGAGCAGTTCTTC
CASSWLYNEQFF
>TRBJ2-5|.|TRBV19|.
TGTGCCACCACTAAGGGAAGGGGTGGAAGAGAGACCCAGTACTTC
CATTKGRGGRETQYF
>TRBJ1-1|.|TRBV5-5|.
TGTGCCAGCAGCTTGGCGTACGGTACTGAAGCTTTCTTT
CASSLAYGTEAFF
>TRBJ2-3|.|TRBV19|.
TGTGCCAGTAGAGGACAGTACGAAGATACGCAGTATTTT
CASRGQYEDTQYF
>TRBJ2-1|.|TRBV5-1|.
TGCGCCAGCAGCTTGGCCGGATTACTAGAGCGGGAGCAGTTCTTC
CASSLAGLLEREQFF
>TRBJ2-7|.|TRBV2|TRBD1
TGTGCCAGCAGCCCGGGACAGAGCTCCTACGAGCAGTACTTC
CASSPGQSSYEQYF
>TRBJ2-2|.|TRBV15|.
TGTGCCACCAGCAGACCGTACCCAGGCCCCGGGGAGCTGTTTTTT
CATSRPYPGPGELFF
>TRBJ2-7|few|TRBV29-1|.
TGCAGCGGGTACTCCGGGAGCGCGGGCGAGCAGTACTTC
CSGYSGSAGEQYF
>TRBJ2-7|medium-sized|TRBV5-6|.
TGTGCCAGCAGCGTGACAGCCTCCTACGAGCAGTACTTC
CASSVTASYEQYF
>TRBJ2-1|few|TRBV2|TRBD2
TGTGCCAGCAGTGTCCGCGGGGGGGACAATGAGCAGTTCTTC
CASSVRGGDNEQFF
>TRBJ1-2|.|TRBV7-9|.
TGTGCCAGCAGCTTAGAAGGGAACGGCTACACCTTC
CASSLEGNGYTF
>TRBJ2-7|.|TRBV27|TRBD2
TGTGCCAGCAGGCTAGCGGGAGGATACGAGCAGTACTTC
CASRLAGGYEQYF
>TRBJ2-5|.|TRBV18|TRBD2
TGTGCCAGCTCACCGACTAGCGACCAAGAGACCCAGTACTTC
CASSPTSDQETQYF
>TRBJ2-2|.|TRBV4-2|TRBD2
TGTGCCAGCAGCCAAGTAGGAGCGGGAGGATCCGGGGAGCTGTTTTTT
CASSQVGAGGSGELFF
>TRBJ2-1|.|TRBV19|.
TGTGCCAGTAGTACGCCGGGACTTCATGAATCCAATGAGCAGTTCTTC
CASSTPGLHESNEQFF
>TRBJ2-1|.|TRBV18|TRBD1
TGTGCCAGCTCCTTTAGGGGACAGGGGCCCGCGGAGTCCTACAATGAGCAGTTCTTC
CASSFRGQGPAESYNEQFF